Here is one T cell receptor (beta chain) with its context. The sample originates from a study of blood T cell repertoires in COVID-19. Study information: Specimens from acute and convalescent COVID-19 originated in the United States, Italy and Spain. The cDNA or gDNA used as material had been derived from T cells, B-cell-depleted T cells, or PBMCs.

Under the authors' procedure: Reference gene primer amplification in the assay estimated nucleated cell counts. The protocol was immunoSEQ multiplex PCR, while the TCRdb copy is restricted to in-frame clones and leaves out a portion. V and J calls and clone size follow that table, whereas D and trimming were derived from the DNA. The sample yields around 160,000 clones, more than 70% seen once. The CDR3 contains 14 residues. CDR1 and CDR2 (germline): MDHEN, SYDVKM. V was cut by 2 bases and J by 3 bases, with 8 bases left in between. This TCR derives from a human donor in a cohort sampled during active COVID-19. This rearrangement joins TRBV28 to TRBJ2-1; unclear D gene. The sequenced material came from peripheral blood. CDR3 sequence (DNA): TGTGCCAGCAGTTTAGCTGGCAACTACAATGAGCAGTTCTTC. As protein: CASSLAGNYNEQFF.